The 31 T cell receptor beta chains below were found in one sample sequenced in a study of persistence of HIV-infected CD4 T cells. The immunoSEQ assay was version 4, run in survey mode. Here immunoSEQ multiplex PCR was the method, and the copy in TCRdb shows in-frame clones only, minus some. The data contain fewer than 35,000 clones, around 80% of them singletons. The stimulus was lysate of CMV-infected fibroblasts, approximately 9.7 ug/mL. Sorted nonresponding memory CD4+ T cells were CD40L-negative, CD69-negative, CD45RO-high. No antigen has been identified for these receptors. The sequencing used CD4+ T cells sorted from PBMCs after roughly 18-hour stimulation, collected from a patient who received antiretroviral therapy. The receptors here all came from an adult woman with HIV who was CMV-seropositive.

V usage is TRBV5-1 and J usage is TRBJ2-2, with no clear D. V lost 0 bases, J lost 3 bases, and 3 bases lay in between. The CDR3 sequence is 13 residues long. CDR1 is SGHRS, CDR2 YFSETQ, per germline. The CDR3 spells CASSLVHTGELFF. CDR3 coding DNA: TGCGCCAGCAGCTTGGTACACACCGGGGAGCTGTTTTTT.

The CDR3 loop reads CASSSSTGGAGGYTF. In DNA form, the CDR3 reads TGTGCCAGCAGCTCTTCGACAGGGGGCGCGGGAGGCTACACCTTC. The J gene is TRBJ1-2, the V gene TRBV7-3, with 10 bases matching TRBD1. V shed 4 bases, J shed 8 bases, and the junction held 10 bases outside the gene matches. The CDR3 covers 15 residues. Germline lookup yields CDR1 SGHTA and CDR2 FQGTGA. The whole variable domain, filled in from reference TRBV7-3 and TRBJ1-2, reads GAGVSQTPSNKVTEKGKYVELRCDPISGHTALYWYRQSLGQGPEFLIYFQGTGAADDSGLPNDRFFAVRPEGSVSTLKIQRTERGDSAVYLCASSSSTGGAGGYTFGSGTRLTVV.

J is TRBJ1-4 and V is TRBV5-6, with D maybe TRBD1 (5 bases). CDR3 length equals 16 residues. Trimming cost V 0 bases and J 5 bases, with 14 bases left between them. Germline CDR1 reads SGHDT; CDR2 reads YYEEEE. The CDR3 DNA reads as TGTGCCAGCAGCTTGGTAGGGCAGGGCGTCAATGAAAAACTGTTTTTT. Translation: CASSLVGQGVNEKLFF.

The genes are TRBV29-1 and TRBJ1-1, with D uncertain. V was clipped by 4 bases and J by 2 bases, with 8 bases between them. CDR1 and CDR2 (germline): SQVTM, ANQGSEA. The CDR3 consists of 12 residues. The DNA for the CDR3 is TGCAGCGTTGTACGCTTAAACACTGAAGCTTTCTTT. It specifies CSVVRLNTEAFF.

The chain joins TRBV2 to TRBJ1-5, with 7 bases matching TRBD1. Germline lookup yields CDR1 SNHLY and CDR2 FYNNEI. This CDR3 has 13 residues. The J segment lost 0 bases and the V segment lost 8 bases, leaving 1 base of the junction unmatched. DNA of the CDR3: TGTGCCAGCCAGGGGGATAGCAATCAGCCCCAGCATTTT. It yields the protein CASQGDSNQPQHF.

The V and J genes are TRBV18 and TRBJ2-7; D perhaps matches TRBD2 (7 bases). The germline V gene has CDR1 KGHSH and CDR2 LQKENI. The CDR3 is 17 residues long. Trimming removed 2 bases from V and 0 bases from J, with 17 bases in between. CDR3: CASSPFGGGRSSYEQYF. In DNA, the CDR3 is TGTGCCAGCTCACCATTTGGCGGGGGCCGAAGCTCCTACGAGCAGTACTTC.

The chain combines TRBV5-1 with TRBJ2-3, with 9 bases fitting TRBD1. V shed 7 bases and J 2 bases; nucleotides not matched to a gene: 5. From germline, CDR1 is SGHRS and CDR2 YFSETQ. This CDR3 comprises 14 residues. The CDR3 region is CASRQGGSTDTQYF. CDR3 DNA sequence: TGCGCCAGCCGACAGGGGGGATCCACAGATACGCAGTATTTT.

CDR3 loop: CASNPLAGGSYEQYF. The CDR3, as DNA: TGTGCCAGCAACCCACTAGCGGGAGGATCCTACGAGCAGTACTTC. This rearrangement joins TRBV28 to TRBJ2-7; TRBD2 matches at 12 bases. Germline V lookup: CDR1 MDHEN, CDR2 SYDVKM. The length of the CDR3 is 15 residues. The V gene end was trimmed by 7 bases and the J gene end by 1 base; junction bases not matched to a gene: 5.

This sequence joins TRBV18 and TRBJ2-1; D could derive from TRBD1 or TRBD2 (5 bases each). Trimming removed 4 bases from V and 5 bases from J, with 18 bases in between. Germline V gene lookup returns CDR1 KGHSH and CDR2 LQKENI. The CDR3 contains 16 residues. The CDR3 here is CASSLIDGAQNNEQFF. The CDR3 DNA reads TGTGCCAGCTCACTTATTGACGGGGCCCAAAACAATGAGCAGTTCTTC.

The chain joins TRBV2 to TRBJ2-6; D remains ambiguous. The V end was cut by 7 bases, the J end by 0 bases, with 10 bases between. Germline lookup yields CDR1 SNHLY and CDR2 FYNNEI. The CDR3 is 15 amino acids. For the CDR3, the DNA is TGTGCCAGCAAGGATCGGAACTCTGGGGCCAACGTCCTGACTTTC. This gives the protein CASKDRNSGANVLTF.

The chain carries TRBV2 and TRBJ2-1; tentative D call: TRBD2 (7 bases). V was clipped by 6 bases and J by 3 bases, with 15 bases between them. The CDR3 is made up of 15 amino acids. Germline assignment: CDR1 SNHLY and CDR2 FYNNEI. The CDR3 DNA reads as TGTGCCAGCAGACTAGAGGGGGGGGACTACAATGAGCAGTTCTTC. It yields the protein CASRLEGGDYNEQFF.

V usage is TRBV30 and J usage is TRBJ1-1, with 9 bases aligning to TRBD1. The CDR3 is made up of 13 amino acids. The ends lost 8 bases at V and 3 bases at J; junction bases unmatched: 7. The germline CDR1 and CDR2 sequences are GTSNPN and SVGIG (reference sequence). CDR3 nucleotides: TGTGCCAAAGGGACAGGGTACGACACTGAAGCTTTCTTT. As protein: CAKGTGYDTEAFF.

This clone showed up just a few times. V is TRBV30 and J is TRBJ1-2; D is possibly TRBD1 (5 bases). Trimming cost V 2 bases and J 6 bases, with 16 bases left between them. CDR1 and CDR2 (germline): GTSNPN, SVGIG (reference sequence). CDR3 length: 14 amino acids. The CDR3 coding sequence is TGTGCCTGGAGTTGGGGACTCCTGGCGGATGGCTACACCTTC. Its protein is CAWSWGLLADGYTF. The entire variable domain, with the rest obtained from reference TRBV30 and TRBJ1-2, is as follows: SQTIHQWPATLVQPVGSPLSLECTVEGTSNPNLYWYRQAAGRGLQLLFYSVGIGQISSEVPQNLSASRPQDRQFILSSKKLLLSDSGFYLCAWSWGLLADGYTFGSGTRLTVV.

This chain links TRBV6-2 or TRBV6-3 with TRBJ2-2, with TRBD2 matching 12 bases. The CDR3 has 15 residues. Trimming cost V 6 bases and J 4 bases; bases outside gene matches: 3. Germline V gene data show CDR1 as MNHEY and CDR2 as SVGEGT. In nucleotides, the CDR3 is TGTGCCAGCAGCCCTAGCGGGAGGGCCACCGGGGAGCTGTTTTTT. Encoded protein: CASSPSGRATGELFF.

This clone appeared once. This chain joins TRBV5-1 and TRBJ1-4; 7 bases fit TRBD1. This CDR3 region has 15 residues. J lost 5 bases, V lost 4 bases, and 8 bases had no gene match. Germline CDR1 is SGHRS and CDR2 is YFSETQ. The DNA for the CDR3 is TGCGCCAGCAGCGCCTCGACAGGGCCAAATGAAAAACTGTTTTTT. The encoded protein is CASSASTGPNEKLFF. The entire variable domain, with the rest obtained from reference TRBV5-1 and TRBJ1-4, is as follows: KAGVTQTPRYLIKTRGQQVTLSCSPISGHRSVSWYQQTPGQGLQFLFEYFSETQRNKGNFPGRFSGRQFSNSRSEMNVSTLELGDSALYLCASSASTGPNEKLFFGSGTQLSVL.

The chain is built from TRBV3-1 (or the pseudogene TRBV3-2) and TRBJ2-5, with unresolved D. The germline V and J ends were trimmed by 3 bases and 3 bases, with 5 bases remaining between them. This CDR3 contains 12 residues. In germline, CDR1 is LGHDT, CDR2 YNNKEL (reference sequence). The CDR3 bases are TGTGCCAGCAGCCAGTCAGAAGAGACCCAGTACTTC. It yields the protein CASSQSEETQYF.

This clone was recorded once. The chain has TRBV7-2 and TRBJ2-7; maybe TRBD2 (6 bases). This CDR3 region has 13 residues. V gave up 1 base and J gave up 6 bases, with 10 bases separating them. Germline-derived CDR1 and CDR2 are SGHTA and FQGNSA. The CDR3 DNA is TGTGCCAGCAGCTTAGGAAGGGAGGCCGAGCAGTACTTC. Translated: CASSLGREAEQYF.

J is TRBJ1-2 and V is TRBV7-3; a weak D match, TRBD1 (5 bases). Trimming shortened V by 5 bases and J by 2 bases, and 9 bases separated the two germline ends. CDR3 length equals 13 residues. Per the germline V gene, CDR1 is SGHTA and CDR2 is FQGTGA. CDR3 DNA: TGTGCCAGCAGCCCGGACAAGAACTATGGCTACACCTTC. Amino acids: CASSPDKNYGYTF.

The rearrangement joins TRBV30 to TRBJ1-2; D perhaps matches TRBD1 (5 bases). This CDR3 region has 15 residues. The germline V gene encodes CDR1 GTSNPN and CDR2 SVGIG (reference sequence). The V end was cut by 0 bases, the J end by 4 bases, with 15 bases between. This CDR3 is CAWSVPGPGGYGYTF. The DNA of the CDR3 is TGTGCCTGGAGTGTACCGGGGCCCGGGGGCTATGGCTACACCTTC.

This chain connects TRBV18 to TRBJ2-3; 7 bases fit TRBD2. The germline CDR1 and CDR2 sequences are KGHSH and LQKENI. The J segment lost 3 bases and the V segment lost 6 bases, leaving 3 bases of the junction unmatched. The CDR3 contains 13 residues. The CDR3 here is CASSAGVTDTQYF. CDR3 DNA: TGTGCCAGCTCGGCGGGAGTTACAGATACGCAGTATTTT.

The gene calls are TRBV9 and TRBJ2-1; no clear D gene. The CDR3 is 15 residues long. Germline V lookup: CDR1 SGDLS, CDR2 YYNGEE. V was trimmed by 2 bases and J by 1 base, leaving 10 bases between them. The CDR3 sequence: CASSVLRASYNEQFF. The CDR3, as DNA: TGTGCCAGCAGCGTTTTAAGGGCGTCCTACAATGAGCAGTTCTTC.

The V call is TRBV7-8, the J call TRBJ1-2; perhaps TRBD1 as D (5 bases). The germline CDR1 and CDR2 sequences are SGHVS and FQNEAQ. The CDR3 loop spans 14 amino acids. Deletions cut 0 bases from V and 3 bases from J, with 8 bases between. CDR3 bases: TGTGCCAGCAGCTTAGCGCAGGGCCACTATGGCTACACCTTC. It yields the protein CASSLAQGHYGYTF. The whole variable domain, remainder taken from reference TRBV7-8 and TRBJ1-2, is GAGVSQSPRYKVAKRGQDVALRCDPISGHVSLFWYQQALGQGPEFLTYFQNEAQLDKSGLPSDRFFAERPEGSVSTLKIQRTQQEDSAVYLCASSLAQGHYGYTFGSGTRLTVV.

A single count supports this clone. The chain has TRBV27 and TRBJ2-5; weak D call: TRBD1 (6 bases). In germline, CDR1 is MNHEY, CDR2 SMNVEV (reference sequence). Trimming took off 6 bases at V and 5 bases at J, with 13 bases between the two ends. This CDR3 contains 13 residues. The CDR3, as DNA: TGTGCCAGCAGCGAACAGGGTGGCGAGACCCAGTACTTC. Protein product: CASSEQGGETQYF.

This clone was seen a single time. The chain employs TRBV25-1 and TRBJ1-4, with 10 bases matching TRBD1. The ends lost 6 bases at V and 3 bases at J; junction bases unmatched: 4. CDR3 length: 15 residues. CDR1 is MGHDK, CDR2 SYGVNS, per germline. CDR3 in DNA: TGTGCCAGCAGGAGGACAGGGGGTTCTAATGAAAAACTGTTTTTT. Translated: CASRRTGGSNEKLFF.

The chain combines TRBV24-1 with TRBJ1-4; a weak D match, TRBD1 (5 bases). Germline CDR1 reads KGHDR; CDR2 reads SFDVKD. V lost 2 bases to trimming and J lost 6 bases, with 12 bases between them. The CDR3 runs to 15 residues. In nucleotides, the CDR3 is TGTGCCACCAGTGATTGTCCGGGGGGGGATGAAAAACTGTTTTTT. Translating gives CATSDCPGGDEKLFF.

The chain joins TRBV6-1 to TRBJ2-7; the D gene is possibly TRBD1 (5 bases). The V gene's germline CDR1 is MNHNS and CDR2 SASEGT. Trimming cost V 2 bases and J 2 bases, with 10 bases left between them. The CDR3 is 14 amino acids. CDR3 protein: CASSEIRGPYEQYF. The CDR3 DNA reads TGTGCCAGCAGTGAAATTAGGGGCCCCTACGAGCAGTACTTC.

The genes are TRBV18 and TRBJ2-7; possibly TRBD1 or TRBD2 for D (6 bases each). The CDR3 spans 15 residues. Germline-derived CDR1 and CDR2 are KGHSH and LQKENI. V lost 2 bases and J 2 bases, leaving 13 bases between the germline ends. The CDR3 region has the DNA TGTGCCAGCTCACCAAGGGGGGCCCAACCCTACGAGCAGTACTTC. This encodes CASSPRGAQPYEQYF.

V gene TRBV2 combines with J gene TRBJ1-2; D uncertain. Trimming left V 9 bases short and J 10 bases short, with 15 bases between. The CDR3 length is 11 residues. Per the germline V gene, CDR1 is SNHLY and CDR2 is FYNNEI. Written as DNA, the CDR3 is TGTGCCAGATCTCCGGGCCGAACCTACACCTTC. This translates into CARSPGRTYTF.

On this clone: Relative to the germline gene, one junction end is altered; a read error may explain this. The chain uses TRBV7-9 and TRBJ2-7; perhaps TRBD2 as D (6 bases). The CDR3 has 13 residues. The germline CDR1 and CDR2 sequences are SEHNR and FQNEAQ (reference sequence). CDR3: CASSLALTYEQYF. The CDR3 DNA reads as TGTGCCAGCAGCCTAGCGCTTACCTACGAGCAGTACTTC.

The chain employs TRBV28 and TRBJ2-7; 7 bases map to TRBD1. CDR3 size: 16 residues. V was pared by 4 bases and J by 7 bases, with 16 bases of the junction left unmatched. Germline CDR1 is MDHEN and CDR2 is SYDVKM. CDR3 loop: CASSSKTGVGPREQYF. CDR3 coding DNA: TGTGCCAGCAGTTCGAAAACAGGGGTTGGACCGCGGGAGCAGTACTTC.

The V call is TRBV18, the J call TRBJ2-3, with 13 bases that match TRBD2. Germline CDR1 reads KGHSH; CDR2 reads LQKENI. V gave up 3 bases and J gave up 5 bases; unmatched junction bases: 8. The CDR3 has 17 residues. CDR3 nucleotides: TGTGCCAGCTCACCCCGGACTAGCGGGAGATTTTTAGATACGCAGTATTTT. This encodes CASSPRTSGRFLDTQYF.